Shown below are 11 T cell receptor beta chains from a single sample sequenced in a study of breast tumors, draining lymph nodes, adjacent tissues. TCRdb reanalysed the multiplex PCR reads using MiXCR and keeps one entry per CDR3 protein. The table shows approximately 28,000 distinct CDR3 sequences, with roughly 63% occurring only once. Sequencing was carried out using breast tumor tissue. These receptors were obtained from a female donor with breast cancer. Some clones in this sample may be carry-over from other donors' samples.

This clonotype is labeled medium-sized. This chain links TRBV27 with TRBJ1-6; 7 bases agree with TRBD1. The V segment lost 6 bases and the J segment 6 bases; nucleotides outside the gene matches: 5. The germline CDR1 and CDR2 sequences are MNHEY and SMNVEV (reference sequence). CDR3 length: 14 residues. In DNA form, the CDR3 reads TGTGCCAGCAGACCGACAGGGCGTAATTCACCCCTCCACTTT. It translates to CASRPTGRNSPLHF.

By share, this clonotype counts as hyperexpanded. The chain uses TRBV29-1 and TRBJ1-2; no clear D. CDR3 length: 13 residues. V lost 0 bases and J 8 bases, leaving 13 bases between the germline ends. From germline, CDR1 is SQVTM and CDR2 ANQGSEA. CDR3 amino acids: CSVEDLGLQGYTF. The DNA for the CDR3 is TGCAGCGTTGAAGATTTGGGATTACAAGGCTACACCTTC.

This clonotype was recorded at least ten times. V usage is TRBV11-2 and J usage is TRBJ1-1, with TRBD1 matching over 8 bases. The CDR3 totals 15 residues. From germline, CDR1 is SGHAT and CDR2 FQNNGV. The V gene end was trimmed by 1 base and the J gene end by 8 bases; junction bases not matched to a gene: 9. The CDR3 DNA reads TGTGCCAGCAGCTTAGTAGTGGGGACAGGCGGAGAAGCTTTCTTT. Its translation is CASSLVVGTGGEAFF.

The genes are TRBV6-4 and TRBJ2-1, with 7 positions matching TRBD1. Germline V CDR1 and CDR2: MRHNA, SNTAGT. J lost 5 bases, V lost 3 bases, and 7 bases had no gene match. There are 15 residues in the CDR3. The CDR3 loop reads CASSERDRVHNEQFF. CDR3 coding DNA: TGTGCCAGCAGTGAACGAGACAGGGTCCACAATGAGCAGTTCTTC.

CDR3 in DNA: TGCAGCGTGGAGGACGAAGCCTACGAGCAGTACTTC. Translated: CSVEDEAYEQYF. This chain connects TRBV29-1 to TRBJ2-7, with a possible D match to TRBD2 (5 bases). Germline V lookup: CDR1 SQVTM, CDR2 ANQGSEA. V was shortened by 6 bases and J by 2 bases, with 11 bases between the two germline ends. The CDR3 extends over 12 amino acids.

The CDR3 loop reads CASSQRGVSYEQYF. The DNA for the CDR3 is TGTGCCAGCAGCCAAAGAGGGGTAAGCTACGAGCAGTACTTC. V gene TRBV28 combines with J gene TRBJ2-7; TRBD1 or TRBD2 may be the D gene (5 bases each). This CDR3 contains 14 residues. Germline assignment: CDR1 MDHEN and CDR2 SYDVKM. V gave up 6 bases and J gave up 3 bases, with 15 bases separating them.

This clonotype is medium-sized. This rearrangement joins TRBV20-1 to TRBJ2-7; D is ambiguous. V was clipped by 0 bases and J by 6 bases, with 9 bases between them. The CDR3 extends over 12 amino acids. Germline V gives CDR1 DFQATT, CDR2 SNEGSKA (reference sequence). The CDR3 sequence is CSAREGWSEQYF. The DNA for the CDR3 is TGCAGTGCTAGAGAGGGATGGAGCGAGCAGTACTTC.

In nucleotides, the CDR3 is TGTGCCATCCGGGATCCCGGGGGGGAGCAGTACTTC. Residues: CAIRDPGGEQYF. This chain links TRBV6-6 with TRBJ2-7; 7 bases agree with TRBD2. The length of the CDR3 is 12 residues. Losses at the gene ends were 10 bases for V and 7 bases for J; bases not matched to a gene: 10. Germline CDR1 and CDR2: MNHNY and SVGAGI (reference sequence).

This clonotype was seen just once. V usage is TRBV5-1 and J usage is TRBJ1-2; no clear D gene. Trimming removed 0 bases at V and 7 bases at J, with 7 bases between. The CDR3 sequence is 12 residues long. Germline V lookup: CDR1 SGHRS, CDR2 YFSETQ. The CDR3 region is CASSLDNSGYTF. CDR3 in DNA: TGCGCCAGCAGCTTGGACAATTCTGGCTACACCTTC.

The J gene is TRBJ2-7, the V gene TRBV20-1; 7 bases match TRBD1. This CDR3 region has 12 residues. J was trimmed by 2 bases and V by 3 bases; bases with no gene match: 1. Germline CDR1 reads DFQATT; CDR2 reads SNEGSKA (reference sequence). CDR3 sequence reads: CSASGQAYEQYF. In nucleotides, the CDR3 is TGCAGTGCTAGCGGACAGGCCTACGAGCAGTACTTC.

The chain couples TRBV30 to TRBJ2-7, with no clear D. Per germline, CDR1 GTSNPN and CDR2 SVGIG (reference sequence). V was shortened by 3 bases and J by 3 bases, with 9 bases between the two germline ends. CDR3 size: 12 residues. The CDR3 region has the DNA TGTGCCTGGAGCAGGAGAGGCTACGAGCAGTACTTC. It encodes CAWSRRGYEQYF.